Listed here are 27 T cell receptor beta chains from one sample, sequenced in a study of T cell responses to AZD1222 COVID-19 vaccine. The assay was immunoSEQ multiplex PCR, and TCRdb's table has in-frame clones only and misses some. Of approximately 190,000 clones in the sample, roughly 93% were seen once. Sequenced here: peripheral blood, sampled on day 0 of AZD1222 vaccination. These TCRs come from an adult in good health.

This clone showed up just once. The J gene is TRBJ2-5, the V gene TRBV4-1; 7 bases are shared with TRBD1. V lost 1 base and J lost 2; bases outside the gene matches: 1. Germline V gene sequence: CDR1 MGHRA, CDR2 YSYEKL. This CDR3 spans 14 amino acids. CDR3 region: CASSQGDSQETQYF. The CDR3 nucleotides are TGCGCCAGCAGCCAAGGGGACAGTCAAGAGACCCAGTACTTC.

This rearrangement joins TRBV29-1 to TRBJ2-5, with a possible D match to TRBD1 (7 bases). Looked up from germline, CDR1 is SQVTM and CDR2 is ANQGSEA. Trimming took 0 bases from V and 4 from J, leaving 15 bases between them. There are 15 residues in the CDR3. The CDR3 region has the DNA TGCAGCGTTGAAGAGGGATGGAGGGGGCTAGAGACCCAGTACTTC. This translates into CSVEEGWRGLETQYF.

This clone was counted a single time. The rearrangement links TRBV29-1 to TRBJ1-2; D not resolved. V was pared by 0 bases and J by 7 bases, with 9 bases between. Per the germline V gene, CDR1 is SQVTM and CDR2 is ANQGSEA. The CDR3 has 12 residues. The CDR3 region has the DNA TGCAGCGTTGAAGATTCTTCTTTTGGCTACACCTTC. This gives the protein CSVEDSSFGYTF.

In DNA, the CDR3 is TGTGCCAGCAGGATGGGGGGCCCACAAGAGACCCAGTACTTC. It encodes CASRMGGPQETQYF. V and J are TRBV7-9 and TRBJ2-5; D may match TRBD1 or TRBD2 (6 bases each). Trimming left V 6 bases short and J 2 bases short, with 13 bases between. The CDR3 has 14 amino acids. Germline V lookup: CDR1 SEHNR, CDR2 FQNEAQ (reference sequence). Full variable domain (outside the CDR3, taken from reference TRBV7-9 and TRBJ2-5): DTGVSQNPRHKITKRGQNVTFRCDPISEHNRLYWYRQTLGQGPEFLTYFQNEAQLEKSRLLSDRFSAERPKGSFSTLEIQRTEQGDSAMYLCASRMGGPQETQYFGPGTRLLVL.

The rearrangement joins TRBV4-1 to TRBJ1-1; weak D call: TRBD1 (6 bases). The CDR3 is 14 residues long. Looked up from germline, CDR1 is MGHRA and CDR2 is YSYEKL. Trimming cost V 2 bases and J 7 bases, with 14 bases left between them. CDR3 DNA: TGCGCCAGCAGCCAAACCGGGGGCCGTAATGAAGCTTTCTTT. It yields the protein CASSQTGGRNEAFF.

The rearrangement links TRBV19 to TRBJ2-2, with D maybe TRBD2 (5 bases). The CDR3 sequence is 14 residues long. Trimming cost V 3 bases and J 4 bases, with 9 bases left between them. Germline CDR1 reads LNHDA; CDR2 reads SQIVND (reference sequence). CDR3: CASSILGSTGELFF. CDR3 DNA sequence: TGTGCCAGTAGTATTCTGGGGAGCACCGGGGAGCTGTTTTTT.

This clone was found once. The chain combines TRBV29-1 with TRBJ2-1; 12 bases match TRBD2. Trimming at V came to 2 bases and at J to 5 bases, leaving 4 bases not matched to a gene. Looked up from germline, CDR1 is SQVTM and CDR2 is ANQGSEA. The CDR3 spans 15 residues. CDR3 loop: CSVERTSGRNNEQFF. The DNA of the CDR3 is TGCAGCGTTGAACGAACTAGCGGGAGGAACAATGAGCAGTTCTTC.

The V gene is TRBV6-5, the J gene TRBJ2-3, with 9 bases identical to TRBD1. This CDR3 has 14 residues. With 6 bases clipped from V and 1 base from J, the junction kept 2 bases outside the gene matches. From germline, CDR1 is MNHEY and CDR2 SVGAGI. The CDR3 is CASRRTGGTDTQYF. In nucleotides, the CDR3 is TGTGCCAGCAGAAGGACAGGGGGCACAGATACGCAGTATTTT.

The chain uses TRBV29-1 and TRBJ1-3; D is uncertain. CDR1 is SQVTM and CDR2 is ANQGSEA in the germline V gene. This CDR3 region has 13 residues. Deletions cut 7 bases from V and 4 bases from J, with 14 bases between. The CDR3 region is CSALVNSGNTIYF. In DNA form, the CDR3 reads TGCAGCGCACTGGTTAATTCCGGAAACACCATATATTTT.

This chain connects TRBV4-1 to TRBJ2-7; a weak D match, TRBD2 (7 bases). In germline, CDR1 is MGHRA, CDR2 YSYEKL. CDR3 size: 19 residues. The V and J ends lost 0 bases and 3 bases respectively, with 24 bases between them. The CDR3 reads CASSQDPPGGGFRIYEQYF. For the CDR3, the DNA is TGCGCCAGCAGCCAAGACCCTCCCGGCGGGGGCTTTCGGATCTACGAGCAGTACTTC.

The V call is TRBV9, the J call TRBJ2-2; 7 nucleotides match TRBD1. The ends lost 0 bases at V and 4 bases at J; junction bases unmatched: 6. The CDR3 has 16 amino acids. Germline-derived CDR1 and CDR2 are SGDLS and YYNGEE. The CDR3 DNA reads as TGTGCCAGCAGCGTAGGTCCCAGGGGGACCACCGGGGAGCTGTTTTTT. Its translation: CASSVGPRGTTGELFF.

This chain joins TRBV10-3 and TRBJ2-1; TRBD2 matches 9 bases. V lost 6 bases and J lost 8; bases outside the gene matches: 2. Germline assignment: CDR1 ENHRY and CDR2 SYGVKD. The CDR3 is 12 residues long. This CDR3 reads CAIRRTSDEQFF. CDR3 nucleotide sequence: TGTGCCATCAGGAGGACTAGCGATGAGCAGTTCTTC.

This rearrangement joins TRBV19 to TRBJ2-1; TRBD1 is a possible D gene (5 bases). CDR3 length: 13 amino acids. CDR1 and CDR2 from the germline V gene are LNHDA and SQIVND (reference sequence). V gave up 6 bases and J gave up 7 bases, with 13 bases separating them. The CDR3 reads CASSPQGWNEQFF. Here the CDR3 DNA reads TGTGCCAGTAGCCCCCAGGGCTGGAATGAGCAGTTCTTC.

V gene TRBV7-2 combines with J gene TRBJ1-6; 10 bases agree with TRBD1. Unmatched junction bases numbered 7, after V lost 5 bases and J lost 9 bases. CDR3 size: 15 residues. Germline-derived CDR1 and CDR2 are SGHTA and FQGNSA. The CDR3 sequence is CASSTRQGAGSPLHF. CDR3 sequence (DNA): TGTGCCAGCAGCACCCGACAGGGGGCCGGTTCACCCCTCCACTTT.

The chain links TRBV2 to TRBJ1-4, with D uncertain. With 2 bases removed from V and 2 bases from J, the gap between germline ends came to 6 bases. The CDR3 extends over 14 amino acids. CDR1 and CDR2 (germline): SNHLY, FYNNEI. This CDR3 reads CASSELSTNEKLFF. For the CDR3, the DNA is TGTGCCAGCAGTGAATTAAGTACTAATGAAAAACTGTTTTTT.

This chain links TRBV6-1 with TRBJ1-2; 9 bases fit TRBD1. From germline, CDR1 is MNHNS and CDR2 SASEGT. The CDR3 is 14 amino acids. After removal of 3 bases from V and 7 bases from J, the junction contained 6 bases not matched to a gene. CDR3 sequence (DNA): TGTGCCAGCAGTGATACGGGACAGGGCGGTGGCTACACCTTC. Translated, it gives CASSDTGQGGGYTF.

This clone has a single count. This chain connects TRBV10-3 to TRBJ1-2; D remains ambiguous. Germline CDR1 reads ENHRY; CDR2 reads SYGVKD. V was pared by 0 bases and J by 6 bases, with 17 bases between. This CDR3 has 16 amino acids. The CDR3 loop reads CAISESLASTLHGYTF. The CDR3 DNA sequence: TGTGCCATCAGTGAGTCGTTGGCCAGTACATTGCATGGCTACACCTTC.

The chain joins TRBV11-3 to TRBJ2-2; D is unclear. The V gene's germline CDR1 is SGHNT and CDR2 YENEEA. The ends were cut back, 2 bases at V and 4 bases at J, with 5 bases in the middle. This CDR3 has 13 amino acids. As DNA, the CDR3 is TGTGCCAGCAGCTTACGCGGCACCGGGGAGCTGTTTTTT. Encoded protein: CASSLRGTGELFF. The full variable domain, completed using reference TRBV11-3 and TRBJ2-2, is EAGVVQSPRYKIIEKKQPVAFWCNPISGHNTLYWYLQNLGQGPELLIRYENEEAVDDSQLPKDRFSAERLKGVDSTLKIQPAELGDSAVYLCASSLRGTGELFFGEGSRLTVL.

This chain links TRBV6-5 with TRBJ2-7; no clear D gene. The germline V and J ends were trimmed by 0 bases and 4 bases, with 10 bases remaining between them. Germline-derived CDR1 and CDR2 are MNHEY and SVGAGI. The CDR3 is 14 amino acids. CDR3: CASSYSSNRYEQYF. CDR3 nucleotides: TGTGCCAGCAGTTACTCCAGCAATCGGTACGAGCAGTACTTC.

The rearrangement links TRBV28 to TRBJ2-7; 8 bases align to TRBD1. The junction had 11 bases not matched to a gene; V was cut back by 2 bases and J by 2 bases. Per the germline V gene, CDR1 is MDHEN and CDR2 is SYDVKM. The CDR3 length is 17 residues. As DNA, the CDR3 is TGTGCCAGCAGTTTAAGCCGAAGGACAGGGAGAGCCTACGAGCAGTACTTC. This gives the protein CASSLSRRTGRAYEQYF.

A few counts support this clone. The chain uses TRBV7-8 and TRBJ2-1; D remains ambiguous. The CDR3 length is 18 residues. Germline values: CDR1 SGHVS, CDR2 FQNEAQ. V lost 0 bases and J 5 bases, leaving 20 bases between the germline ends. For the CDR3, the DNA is TGTGCCAGCAGCTTAGCGTTGGTCCGTGGCAAAGACGACAATGAGCAGTTCTTC. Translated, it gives CASSLALVRGKDDNEQFF.

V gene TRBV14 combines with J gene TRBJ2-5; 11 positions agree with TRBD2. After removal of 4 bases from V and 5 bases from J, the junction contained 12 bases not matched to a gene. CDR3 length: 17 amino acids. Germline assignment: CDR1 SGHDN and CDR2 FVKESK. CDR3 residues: CASSPPQGLAGGETQYF. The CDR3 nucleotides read TGTGCCAGCAGCCCCCCCCAGGGTCTAGCGGGGGGTGAGACCCAGTACTTC.

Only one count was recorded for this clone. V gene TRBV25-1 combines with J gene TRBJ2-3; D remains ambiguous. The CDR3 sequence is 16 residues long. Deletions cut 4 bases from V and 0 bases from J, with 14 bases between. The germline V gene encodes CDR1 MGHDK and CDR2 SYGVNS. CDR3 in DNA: TGTGCCAGCAGTGGCCTCTGGGCGGCTAGCACAGATACGCAGTATTTT. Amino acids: CASSGLWAASTDTQYF.

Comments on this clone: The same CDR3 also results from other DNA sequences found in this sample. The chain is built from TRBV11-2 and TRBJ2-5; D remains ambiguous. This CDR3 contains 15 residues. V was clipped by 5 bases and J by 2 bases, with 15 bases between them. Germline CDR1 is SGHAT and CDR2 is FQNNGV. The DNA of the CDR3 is TGTGCCAGCAGCCCCCGTGGTTCCGGGCAAGAGACCCAGTACTTC. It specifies CASSPRGSGQETQYF. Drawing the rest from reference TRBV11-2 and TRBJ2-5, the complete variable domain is EAGVAQSPRYKIIEKRQSVAFWCNPISGHATLYWYQQILGQGPKLLIQFQNNGVVDDSQLPKDRFSAERLKGVDSTLKIQPAKLEDSAVYLCASSPRGSGQETQYFGPGTRLLVL.

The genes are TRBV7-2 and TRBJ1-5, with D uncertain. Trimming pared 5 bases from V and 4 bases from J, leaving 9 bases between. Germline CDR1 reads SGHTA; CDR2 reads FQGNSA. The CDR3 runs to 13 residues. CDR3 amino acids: CASSGIENQPQHF. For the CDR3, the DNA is TGTGCCAGCAGCGGGATAGAGAATCAGCCCCAGCATTTT.

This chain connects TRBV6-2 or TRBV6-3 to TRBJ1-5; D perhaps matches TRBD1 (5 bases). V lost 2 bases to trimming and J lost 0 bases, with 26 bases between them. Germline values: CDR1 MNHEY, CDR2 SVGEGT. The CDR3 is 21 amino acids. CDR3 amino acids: CASSYRRSRGKDRDSNQPQHF. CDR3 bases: TGTGCCAGCAGTTACCGAAGATCAAGGGGCAAAGACCGTGATAGCAATCAGCCCCAGCATTTT.

CDR3 region: CASSRRPYDNEQFF. The CDR3, as DNA: TGCGCCAGCAGCCGTAGGCCCTATGACAATGAGCAGTTCTTC. V and J are TRBV4-3 and TRBJ2-1; D remains ambiguous. The CDR3 runs to 14 residues. Deletions cut 4 bases from V and 5 bases from J, with 12 bases between. The germline CDR1 and CDR2 sequences are LGHNA and YSLEER.